This TCR beta chain was captured in a study of shared clonotypes between healthy human individuals. Free of recent acute infections or vaccinations, the donors were healthy HIV-negative adults. Among the donors, all were Caucasian adults who lived in Nashville, Tennessee. Some clones are missing from TCRdb's copy, which holds only in-frame ones; the method was immunoSEQ multiplex PCR. The sample comprises approximately 740,000 clones, approximately 79% of which are singletons, and about 1.8% rests with the top ten. This clone has just one count. Trimming took 4 bases from V and 5 from J, leaving 6 bases between them. Germline V gene data show CDR1 as MNHEY and CDR2 as SVGAGI. CDR3 length equals 11 residues.

This chain uses TRBV6-5 with TRBJ2-7; no reliable D call. This sequence was found in a woman aged 25 to 39 in good health. Sequenced: memory CD4+ T cells sorted from blood. Subset reported: CD45RA-negative fraction. CDR3 sequence: CASSFRDEQYF. CDR3 in DNA: TGTGCCAGCAGTTTCCGGGACGAGCAGTACTTC.